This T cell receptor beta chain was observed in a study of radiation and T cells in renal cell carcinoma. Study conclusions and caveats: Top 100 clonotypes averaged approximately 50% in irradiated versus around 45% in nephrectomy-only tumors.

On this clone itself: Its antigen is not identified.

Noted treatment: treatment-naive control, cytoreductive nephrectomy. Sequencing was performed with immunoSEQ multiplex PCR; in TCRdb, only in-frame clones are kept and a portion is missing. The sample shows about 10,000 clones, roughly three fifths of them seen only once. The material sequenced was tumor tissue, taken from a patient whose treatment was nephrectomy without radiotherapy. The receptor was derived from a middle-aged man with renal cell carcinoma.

CDR3 protein: CAISGLAGDEQFF. The DNA of the CDR3 is TGTGCCATCAGCGGACTAGCGGGAGATGAGCAGTTCTTC. The chain uses TRBV10-3 and TRBJ2-1; 13 bases are shared with TRBD2. Germline V gene sequence: CDR1 ENHRY, CDR2 SYGVKD. The CDR3 length is 13 residues. Trimming took 6 bases from V and 8 from J; bases not matched to a gene: 1.